The 13 T cell receptor beta chains listed next were all sequenced from one sample in a study of response to subunit inactivated influenza vaccine. TCRdb re-analysed the RT-PCR reads in MiXCR, keeping a single row per CDR3 protein. Found here are 530,000 or so distinct CDR3 sequences, 25% of them singletons; the top ten hold about 1.9%. The input for sequencing was CD4+ T cells sorted from PBMCs, taken more than 4 days after vaccination. These receptors all come from a man aged 45-65 years who received an inactivated influenza vaccine.

This chain joins TRBV20-1 and TRBJ1-1, with 9 bases fitting TRBD1. Germline V gives CDR1 DFQATT, CDR2 SNEGSKA (reference sequence). With V trimmed by 5 bases and J by 4 bases, 8 bases remained unmatched. The CDR3 is made up of 14 amino acids. This CDR3 reads CSAGLIQGATEAFF. DNA of the CDR3: TGCAGTGCTGGGTTGATACAGGGGGCCACTGAAGCTTTCTTT.

The rearrangement links TRBV20-1 to TRBJ2-7; D may correspond to TRBD1 or TRBD2 (6 bases each). V was shortened by 5 bases and J by 0 bases, with 14 bases between the two germline ends. Germline values: CDR1 DFQATT, CDR2 SNEGSKA (reference sequence). This CDR3 comprises 14 residues. The CDR3 DNA is TGCAGTGCTGTGGGGGGCGGTAACTCCTACGAGCAGTACTTC. This translates into CSAVGGGNSYEQYF.

The chain uses TRBV5-1 and TRBJ2-2; 9 bases are shared with TRBD1. The CDR3 has 16 residues. Trimming cost V 3 bases and J 6 bases; bases outside gene matches: 9. Per the germline V gene, CDR1 is SGHRS and CDR2 is YFSETQ. The CDR3 nucleotides are TGCGCCAGCAGCTCCGGACAGGGGCGATCCGCCGGGGAGCTGTTTTTT. Translating it yields CASSSGQGRSAGELFF.

The chain recombines TRBV10-3 with TRBJ2-1; 12 bases are shared with TRBD2. Germline V lookup: CDR1 ENHRY, CDR2 SYGVKD. This CDR3 is built from 15 residues. With 10 bases clipped from V and 7 bases from J, the junction kept 11 bases outside the gene matches. For the CDR3, the DNA is TGTGCCACAGGACCGGGACTAGCGGGTCGAAATGAGCAGTTCTTC. The encoded protein is CATGPGLAGRNEQFF.

The chain recombines TRBV12-3 or TRBV12-4 with TRBJ2-5, with a possible D match to TRBD2 (7 bases). The germline V and J ends were trimmed by 7 bases and 5 bases, with 23 bases remaining between them. This CDR3 contains 16 residues. Written as DNA, the CDR3 is TGTGCCAGCACCCAGGGCCGGGGGGCATTTTTGGAGACCCAGTACTTC. Protein sequence: CASTQGRGAFLETQYF.

This rearrangement joins TRBV5-6 to TRBJ2-1, with 9 bases lining up with TRBD2. The V segment lost 1 base and the J segment 6 bases; nucleotides outside the gene matches: 8. Per germline, CDR1 SGHDT and CDR2 YYEEEE. CDR3 length: 16 amino acids. This CDR3 reads CASSLISTSGPNEQFF. As DNA, the CDR3 is TGTGCCAGCAGCTTGATTTCGACTAGCGGCCCCAATGAGCAGTTCTTC.

The sample holds a few counts of this clonotype. J is TRBJ2-1 and V is TRBV2, with TRBD2 identical over 12 bases. The CDR3 extends over 16 amino acids. The trim removed 6 bases at V and 5 bases at J, leaving 8 bases unmatched. In germline, CDR1 is SNHLY, CDR2 FYNNEI. The CDR3 is CASSLGLAGLHNEQFF. The CDR3 DNA sequence: TGTGCCAGCAGCCTAGGACTAGCGGGACTCCACAATGAGCAGTTCTTC.

This sequence joins TRBV29-1 and TRBJ2-5, with no clear D. Trimming pared 2 bases from V and 3 bases from J, leaving 10 bases between. The CDR3 totals 13 residues. Germline values: CDR1 SQVTM, CDR2 ANQGSEA. The CDR3 region is CSVESPSKETQYF. The CDR3 DNA follows: TGCAGCGTTGAATCTCCCTCTAAAGAGACCCAGTACTTC.

This chain uses TRBV20-1 with TRBJ2-5; possibly TRBD2 for D (5 bases). Germline V CDR1 and CDR2: DFQATT, SNEGSKA (reference sequence). The CDR3 contains 12 residues. Trimming stripped 4 bases from V and 5 bases from J, with 11 bases between. Here the CDR3 reads CSAKVTGETQYF. CDR3 bases: TGCAGTGCTAAGGTCACGGGGGAGACCCAGTACTTC.

V usage is TRBV6-4 and J usage is TRBJ2-1; 7 bases line up with TRBD2. V dropped 5 bases and J dropped 0; count of bases not matched to a gene: 4. Germline V gene lookup returns CDR1 MRHNA and CDR2 SNTAGT. The CDR3 runs 15 residues. DNA for the CDR3: TGTGCCAGCAGTCGCGGGGGAAGCTCCTACAATGAGCAGTTCTTC. Residues: CASSRGGSSYNEQFF.

Notes on this clonotype: A much larger clone lies one base from this, so it may be a read error. V and J are TRBV5-1 and TRBJ2-2; D may be TRBD1 or TRBD2 (6 bases each). CDR3 length: 16 residues. The germline CDR1 and CDR2 sequences are SGHRS and YFSETQ. V was cut by 0 bases and J by 0 bases, with 9 bases left in between. CDR3 sequence: CASSLDGGANTGELFF. CDR3 DNA sequence: TGCGCCAGCAGCTTGGACGGGGGCGCGAACACCGGGGAGCTGTTTTTT.

This clonotype showed up just a few times. The chain uses TRBV29-1 and TRBJ2-3, with TRBD1 matching 7 bases. The germline CDR1 and CDR2 sequences are SQVTM and ANQGSEA. The CDR3 is 17 residues long. Trimming cost V 5 bases and J 0 bases; bases outside gene matches: 14. The CDR3 region is CSVSPIRDSPSTDTQYF. The CDR3 DNA follows: TGCAGCGTTTCACCTATACGGGACAGTCCTAGCACAGATACGCAGTATTTT.

This clonotype has a handful of counts. V usage is TRBV6-1 and J usage is TRBJ2-7; TRBD1 matches at 7 bases. The junction had 6 bases not matched to a gene; V was cut back by 7 bases and J by 0 bases. This CDR3 comprises 14 residues. Looked up from germline, CDR1 is MNHNS and CDR2 is SASEGT. CDR3 nucleotides: TGTGCCAGCATGTCCAGGGGGTCCTCCTACGAGCAGTACTTC. Translating it yields CASMSRGSSYEQYF.